The rows below give T cell receptor beta chains drawn from one sample of a study of cytomegalovirus exposure and HLA in healthy donors. Clones were sequenced by immunoSEQ multiplex PCR, and TCRdb holds only the in-frame ones, with some missing. Counted here are 100,000 or so clones, about 70% occurring once; the ten biggest clones make up around 1.9%. Sequenced: PBMCs. The origin of the receptors is a woman between 40 and 55 years old in good health and CMV-seronegative. Both conserved end residues are part of each CDR3. D genes are given only for firm matches. Clone size is given for some rows only: seen once, a few or many times, or a class if the clone is expanded.

TRBJ2-7	TRBV18	NA	NA	13	CASSPPELSEQYF	TGTGCCAGCTCACCACCGGAGTTATCCGAGCAGTACTTC
TRBJ1-1	TRBV19	few	NA	14	CASGSGSKGTEAFF	TGTGCCAGTGGCTCGGGATCCAAGGGCACTGAAGCTTTCTTT
TRBJ2-3	TRBV6-4	NA	TRBD2	18	CASSKESTSGRALDTQYF	TGTGCCAGCAGTAAAGAGTCGACTAGCGGGAGGGCCCTAGATACGCAGTATTTT
TRBJ1-5	TRBV18	NA	NA	12	CASSISNQPQHF	TGTGCCAGCTCTATTAGCAATCAGCCCCAGCATTTT
TRBJ2-1	TRBV11-2	once	TRBD2	14	CASTVAGGPLEQFF	TGTGCCAGCACCGTAGCGGGAGGGCCGCTTGAGCAGTTCTTC
TRBJ2-7	TRBV30	few	NA	13	CAWSTLGHYEQYF	TGTGCCTGGAGTACCTTGGGACATTACGAGCAGTACTTC
TRBJ1-1	TRBV10-3	few	NA	13	CAMKGGGNTEAFF	TGTGCCATGAAGGGAGGGGGGAACACTGAAGCTTTCTTT
TRBJ1-1	TRBV29-1	NA	NA	12	CSARRRDTEAFF	TGCAGCGCGAGACGACGGGACACTGAAGCTTTCTTT
TRBJ1-1	TRBV6-5	NA	TRBD1	14	CASRPGQGNTEAFF	TGTGCCAGCAGGCCCGGACAGGGGAATACTGAAGCTTTCTTT
TRBJ1-5	TRBV7-8	NA	NA	16	CASSWAAGGSNQPQHF	TGTGCCAGCAGCTGGGCGGCCGGGGGTAGCAATCAGCCCCAGCATTTT
TRBJ2-7	TRBV4-2	once	NA	13	CASSPAVGDEQYF	TGTGCCAGCAGCCCAGCAGTCGGGGACGAGCAGTACTTC
TRBJ2-3	TRBV7-2	few	NA	15	CASSQAGVRPDTQYF	TGTGCCAGCAGCCAAGCCGGGGTGCGGCCAGATACGCAGTATTTT
TRBJ2-7	TRBV2	once	NA	12	CASSEARFGQYF	TGTGCCAGCAGTGAGGCGCGGTTCGGGCAGTACTTC
TRBJ1-4	TRBV2	NA	NA	15	CASSWREFPNEKLFF	TGTGCCAGCAGTTGGAGGGAGTTCCCTAATGAAAAACTGTTTTTT
TRBJ2-7	TRBV6-5	NA	TRBD1	15	CASRRGTGVSYEQYF	TGTGCCAGCAGGAGGGGGACAGGCGTCTCCTACGAGCAGTACTTC
TRBJ2-7	TRBV6-5	NA	NA	16	CASSYSTGLLSYEQYF	TGTGCCAGCAGTTACTCGACGGGACTCCTCTCCTACGAGCAGTACTTC
TRBJ1-3	TRBV2	NA	TRBD1	16	CASSEWTGSSGNTIYF	TGTGCCAGCAGTGAATGGACAGGTTCCTCTGGAAACACCATATATTTT
TRBJ2-7	TRBV6-1	NA	TRBD2	14	CASSEALAGNEQYF	TGTGCCAGCAGTGAAGCCCTAGCGGGGAACGAGCAGTACTTC
TRBJ1-2	TRBV4-2	NA	TRBD1	13	CASSRRGRDGYTF	TGTGCCAGCAGCCGCAGGGGGCGCGATGGCTACACCTTC
TRBJ2-7	TRBV27	NA	TRBD1	16	CASSFPTGTGVAEQYF	TGTGCCAGCAGTTTCCCCACCGGGACAGGGGTGGCCGAGCAGTACTTC
TRBJ1-4	TRBV5-1	NA	TRBD1	15	CASSSQGGFGEKLFF	TGCGCCAGCAGCTCCCAAGGGGGCTTCGGCGAAAAACTGTTTTTT
TRBJ2-2	TRBV2	few	TRBD2	14	CASIGGVATGELFF	TGTGCCAGCATCGGGGGGGTTGCCACCGGGGAGCTGTTTTTT
TRBJ2-2	TRBV5-1	NA	NA	14	CASSAIPGAGELFF	TGCGCCAGCAGCGCGATACCGGGAGCCGGGGAGCTGTTTTTT
TRBJ2-5	TRBV25-1	NA	NA	14	CASSEGTGKETQYF	TGTGCCAGCAGTGAAGGCACAGGTAAAGAGACCCAGTACTTC
TRBJ2-2	TRBV9	NA	TRBD2	16	CASSVEAGANTGELFF	TGTGCCAGCAGCGTAGAAGCGGGGGCGAACACCGGGGAGCTGTTTTTT
TRBJ2-7	TRBV6-6	NA	TRBD2	15	CASSYLNGGSYEQYF	TGTGCCAGCAGTTATCTGAACGGCGGGAGCTACGAGCAGTACTTC
TRBJ1-5	TRBV27	NA	TRBD1	14	CASSWKDRNQPQHF	TGTGCCAGCAGTTGGAAGGACAGGAATCAGCCCCAGCATTTT
TRBJ1-1	TRBV28	NA	TRBD1	15	CASSLSLGGGTEAFF	TGTGCCAGCAGTTTGTCCTTAGGGGGCGGCACTGAAGCTTTCTTT
TRBJ1-6	TRBV18	NA	NA	13	CASSPLDPGPLHF	TGTGCCAGCTCACCTTTAGATCCGGGTCCCCTCCACTTT
TRBJ2-2	TRBV27	NA	NA	15	CASSTLTGSTGELFF	TGTGCCAGCAGCACCCTTACAGGGTCCACCGGGGAGCTGTTTTTT
TRBJ1-6	TRBV19	NA	TRBD1	16	CASSRVWDSLNSPLHF	TGTGCCAGTAGTCGAGTTTGGGACAGTCTTAATTCACCCCTCCACTTT
TRBJ1-1	TRBV6-6	NA	NA	14	CASSYSGGETEAFF	TGTGCCAGCAGTTACTCAGGGGGGGAAACTGAAGCTTTCTTT
TRBJ2-5	TRBV27	NA	TRBD1	16	CASSLPHRGNQETQYF	TGTGCCAGCAGTTTACCCCACAGGGGGAACCAGGAGACCCAGTACTTC
TRBJ1-1	TRBV2	NA	NA	14	CASSEYGRNTEAFF	TGTGCCAGCAGTGAATATGGGAGGAACACTGAAGCTTTCTTT
TRBJ2-7	TRBV9	NA	TRBD1	12	CASSGQGYEQYF	TGTGCCAGCAGCGGACAGGGTTACGAGCAGTACTTC
TRBJ2-3	TRBV7-2	NA	NA	11	CASSPADTQYF	TGTGCCAGCAGCCCAGCGGATACGCAGTATTTT
TRBJ2-5	TRBV18	NA	TRBD1	15	CASSPIWDSQETQYF	TGTGCCAGCTCACCAATTTGGGACAGTCAAGAGACCCAGTACTTC
TRBJ1-2	TRBV7-3	NA	NA	15	CASSLSGGNNYGYTF	TGTGCCAGCAGCTTAAGTGGCGGAAATAACTATGGCTACACCTTC
TRBJ1-1	TRBV6-6	NA	NA	13	CASGREGNTEAFF	TGTGCCAGCGGCAGGGAAGGGAACACTGAAGCTTTCTTT
TRBJ2-1	TRBV25-1	NA	TRBD2	17	CASSEWGRSGKYNEQFF	TGTGCCAGCAGTGAATGGGGCAGGAGCGGGAAGTACAATGAGCAGTTCTTC
TRBJ2-1	TRBV28	NA	TRBD1	12	CASRTTGDEQFF	TGTGCCAGCAGGACTACAGGGGATGAGCAGTTCTTC
TRBJ2-1	TRBV2	NA	NA	15	CASMRAIFSYNEQFF	TGTGCCAGCATGAGGGCGATCTTCTCCTACAATGAGCAGTTCTTC
TRBJ2-1	TRBV23-1	NA	NA	17	CASSQSKRRSSYNEQFF	TGCGCCAGCAGTCAATCGAAACGCCGGAGCTCCTACAATGAGCAGTTCTTC
TRBJ2-3	TRBV5-1	NA	TRBD1	16	CASSPTGTGGADTQYF	TGCGCCAGCAGCCCAACCGGGACAGGGGGCGCAGATACGCAGTATTTT
TRBJ2-7	TRBV28	NA	NA	15	CASSYRGYDSYEQYF	TGTGCCAGCAGTTATCGGGGATACGACTCCTACGAGCAGTACTTC
TRBJ2-3	TRBV13	NA	TRBD1	16	CASSLGWGQGIDTQYF	TGTGCCAGCAGCTTAGGCTGGGGACAGGGTATAGATACGCAGTATTTT
TRBJ2-7	TRBV5-1	NA	NA	15	CASSLSEVEYDEQYF	TGCGCCAGCAGCTTGTCTGAAGTGGAGTATGACGAGCAGTACTTC
TRBJ2-7	TRBV6-1	NA	TRBD2	15	CASSDKTGTSYEQYF	TGTGCCAGCAGTGATAAAACCGGGACTAGCTACGAGCAGTACTTC
TRBJ1-5	TRBV7-2	NA	NA	15	CASSPGTDSNQPQHF	TGTGCCAGCAGCCCCGGGACTGATAGCAATCAGCCCCAGCATTTT
TRBJ2-5	TRBV13	once	TRBD2	17	CASSSLAGGLYQETQYF	TGTGCCAGCAGCTCATTAGCGGGAGGGTTGTACCAAGAGACCCAGTACTTC
TRBJ2-2	TRBV29-1	few	NA	14	CSAGGSMNTGELFF	TGCAGCGCTGGGGGCTCCATGAACACCGGGGAGCTGTTTTTT
TRBJ2-5	TRBV5-1	once	TRBD2	16	CASSSGLAGGKETQYF	TGCGCCAGCAGCTCAGGGCTAGCGGGGGGGAAAGAGACCCAGTACTTC
TRBJ2-5	TRBV7-2	NA	TRBD1	14	CASSFTGGGETQYF	TGTGCCAGCAGCTTCACAGGGGGCGGAGAGACCCAGTACTTC
TRBJ2-7	TRBV6-5	NA	TRBD1	14	CASSPDRGQYEQYF	TGTGCCAGCAGTCCTGACAGGGGGCAGTACGAGCAGTACTTC
TRBJ2-2	TRBV6-1	NA	TRBD2	15	CASTLTSGGGGELFF	TGTGCCAGCACCCTGACTAGCGGGGGCGGCGGGGAGCTGTTTTTT